The 13 T cell receptor beta chains below were found in one sample sequenced in a study of shared clonotypes between healthy human individuals. The data were produced by immunoSEQ multiplex PCR, yet TCRdb's version contains in-frame clones alone and is incomplete. The sample holds roughly 2.2 million clones, about 92% seen once. Sequencing used naive CD4+ T cells from PBMCs. Subset noted: CD45RA+ positively selected. These receptors came from a man aged 18 to 29 in good health. Some clones in this sample may be carry-over from other donors' samples.

To note about this clone: Other DNA sequences in this specimen translate into the identical CDR3. J is TRBJ1-5 and V is TRBV15, with unresolved D. CDR3 length: 14 residues. V dropped 1 base and J dropped 7 bases, with 11 bases sitting between them. Germline V gene sequence: CDR1 LNHNV, CDR2 YYDKDF (reference sequence). The CDR3 DNA follows: TGTGCCACCAGCAGAGGAGGTGAGGGACAGCCCCAGCATTTT. Amino acid sequence: CATSRGGEGQPQHF.

In its sample, this clone was seen once. This chain's CDR3 is CASSLVSYLSNIQYF. As DNA, the CDR3 is TGTGCCAGCAGCTTAGTGTCTTATTTGTCAAACATTCAGTACTTC. This rearrangement joins TRBV11-2 to TRBJ2-4; D is unclear. This CDR3 is 15 amino acids long. Germline values: CDR1 SGHAT, CDR2 FQNNGV. The V end was cut by 1 base, the J end by 6 bases, with 13 bases between.

The J gene is TRBJ2-1, the V gene TRBV10-1, with 8 bases lining up with TRBD2. The CDR3 totals 16 residues. The J segment lost 7 bases and the V segment lost 0 bases, leaving 8 bases of the junction unmatched. Germline lookup yields CDR1 WNHNN and CDR2 SYGVQD (reference sequence). The chain's CDR3 is CASSESVGRAENEQFF. The CDR3 bases are TGCGCCAGCAGTGAGTCGGTCGGGAGGGCGGAAAATGAGCAGTTCTTC.

The chain joins TRBV6-5 to TRBJ2-7, with D perhaps assigned TRBD1 or TRBD2 (5 bases each). The CDR3 is made up of 14 amino acids. Germline CDR1 is MNHEY and CDR2 is SVGAGI. V was clipped by 6 bases and J by 5 bases, with 17 bases between them. The CDR3 region has the DNA TGTGCCAGCAGAAATTCCGGGACCCTGGACGAGCAGTACTTC. Its protein product is CASRNSGTLDEQYF.

The rearrangement uses TRBV5-1 and TRBJ2-1; 10 positions agree with TRBD1. V lost 3 bases and J lost 8; bases outside the gene matches: 8. The CDR3 has 15 residues. Germline CDR1 reads SGHRS; CDR2 reads YFSETQ. The CDR3 loop is CASSSGQGSFDEQFF. The CDR3 DNA reads TGCGCCAGCAGCTCGGGACAGGGGTCTTTCGATGAGCAGTTCTTC.

As regards this clone: Within the sample, other DNA sequences also encode this same CDR3. This chain links TRBV9 with TRBJ1-3; D perhaps matches TRBD1 (6 bases). V lost 0 bases and J 3 bases, leaving 10 bases between the germline ends. Germline V gene sequence: CDR1 SGDLS, CDR2 YYNGEE. CDR3 size: 15 residues. The CDR3: CASSVEGGRGNTIYF. CDR3 bases: TGTGCCAGCAGCGTAGAGGGGGGCCGTGGAAACACCATATATTTT.

The CDR3 sequence: CASSQDQRGYTDTQYF. CDR3 nucleotide sequence: TGTGCCAGCAGCCAAGATCAGCGGGGTTACACAGATACGCAGTATTTT. The V call is TRBV4-2, the J call TRBJ2-3; the match to TRBD2 covers 7 bases. Germline V gene data show CDR1 as LGHNA and CDR2 as YNFKEQ. With 0 bases clipped from V and 2 bases from J, the junction kept 5 bases outside the gene matches. The CDR3 sequence is 16 residues long.

The CDR3 region is CASRQDSHNSNQPQHF. As DNA, the CDR3 is TGTGCCAGTAGACAGGACAGTCATAATAGCAATCAGCCCCAGCATTTT. The chain couples TRBV19 to TRBJ1-5; tentatively, D is TRBD1 (6 bases). CDR1 is LNHDA and CDR2 is SQIVND in the germline V gene (reference sequence). The CDR3 runs to 16 residues. Between the trimmed V and J ends, which lost 6 bases and 0 bases, there was a span of 15 bases.

This rearrangement joins TRBV5-1 to TRBJ1-2; TRBD1 matches at 9 bases. The germline V gene encodes CDR1 SGHRS and CDR2 YFSETQ. V lost 2 bases to trimming and J lost 1 base; unmatched junction nucleotides: 6. This CDR3 region has 16 residues. CDR3 amino acids: CASSFDRGWDNYGYTF. The CDR3 DNA reads as TGCGCCAGCAGCTTCGACAGGGGGTGGGATAACTATGGCTACACCTTC.

The rearrangement uses TRBV9 and TRBJ2-5; D is uncertain. CDR3 length: 12 residues. Germline-derived CDR1 and CDR2 are SGDLS and YYNGEE. Between the trimmed V and J ends, which lost 3 bases and 4 bases, there was a span of 7 bases. The CDR3 DNA sequence: TGTGCCAGCAGCGGTTTGGGAGAGACCCAGTACTTC. The encoded protein is CASSGLGETQYF.

The chain recombines TRBV30 with TRBJ1-4, with 7 bases lining up with TRBD1. The V and J ends lost 0 bases and 8 bases, in that order; junction bases with no gene match: 9. This CDR3 is 15 amino acids long. Germline V CDR1 and CDR2: GTSNPN, SVGIG (reference sequence). DNA of the CDR3: TGTGCCTGGAGTGTACTCCAGGGGGTCAGGGAAAAACTGTTTTTT. This translates into CAWSVLQGVREKLFF.

Points on this clone: Given the absence of the conserved phenylalanine or tryptophan at the CDR3 end, a read error is likely. The V and J genes are TRBV5-1 and TRBJ1-2; D call uncertain. CDR3 length: 13 residues. CDR1 and CDR2 (germline): SGHRS, YFSETQ. The V end lost 0 bases, the J end lost 4 bases, and 7 bases lay between the germline ends. DNA for the CDR3: TGCGCCAGCAGCTTGGAAGTGGGCTATGGCTACACCCTC. As protein: CASSLEVGYGYTL.

This clone was recorded a few times. V is TRBV7-9 and J is TRBJ1-2, with 9 bases fitting TRBD1. CDR1 and CDR2 (germline): SEHNR, FQNEAQ (reference sequence). Trimming cost V 6 bases and J 8 bases; bases outside gene matches: 10. The CDR3 spans 14 residues. In DNA form, the CDR3 reads TGTGCCAGCAGTTTTCAACAGGGGGCCGTCGGCTACACCTTC. This codes for CASSFQQGAVGYTF.